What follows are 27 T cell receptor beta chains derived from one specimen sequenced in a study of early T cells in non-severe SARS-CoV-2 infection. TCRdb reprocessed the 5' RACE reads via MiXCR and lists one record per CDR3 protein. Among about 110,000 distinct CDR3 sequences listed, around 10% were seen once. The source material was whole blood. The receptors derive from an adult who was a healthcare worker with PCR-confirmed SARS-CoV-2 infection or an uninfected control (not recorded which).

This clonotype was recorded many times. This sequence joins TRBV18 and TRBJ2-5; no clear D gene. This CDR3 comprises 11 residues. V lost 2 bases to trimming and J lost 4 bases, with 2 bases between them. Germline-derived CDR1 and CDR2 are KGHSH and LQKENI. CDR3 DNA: TGTGCCAGCTCACCAGGAGAGACCCAGTACTTC. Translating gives CASSPGETQYF.

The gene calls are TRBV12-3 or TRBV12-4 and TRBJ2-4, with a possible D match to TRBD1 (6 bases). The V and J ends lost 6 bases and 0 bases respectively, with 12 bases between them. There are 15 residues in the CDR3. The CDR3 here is CASRDGQLAKNIQYF. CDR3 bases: TGTGCCAGCAGAGATGGACAGCTAGCCAAAAACATTCAGTACTTC.

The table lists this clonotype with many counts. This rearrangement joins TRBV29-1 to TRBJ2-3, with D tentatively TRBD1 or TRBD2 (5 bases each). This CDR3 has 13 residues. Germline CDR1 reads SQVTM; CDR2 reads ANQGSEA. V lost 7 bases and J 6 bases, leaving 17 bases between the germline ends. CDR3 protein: CSARDPYADTQYF. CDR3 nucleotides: TGCAGCGCCAGGGACCCCTATGCGGATACGCAGTATTTT.

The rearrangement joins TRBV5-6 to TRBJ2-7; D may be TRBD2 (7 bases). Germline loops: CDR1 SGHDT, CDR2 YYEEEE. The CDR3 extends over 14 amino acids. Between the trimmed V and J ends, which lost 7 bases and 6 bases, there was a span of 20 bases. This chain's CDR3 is CASEGRGRRLEQYF. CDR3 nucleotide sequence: TGTGCCAGCGAGGGGCGGGGGCGTCGGCTCGAGCAGTACTTC.

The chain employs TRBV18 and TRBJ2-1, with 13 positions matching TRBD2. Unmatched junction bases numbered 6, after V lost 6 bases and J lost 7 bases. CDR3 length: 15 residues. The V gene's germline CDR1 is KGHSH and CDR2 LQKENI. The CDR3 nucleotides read TGTGCCAGCTCGGTAGGACTAGCGGGGGCAAATGAGCAGTTCTTC. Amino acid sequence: CASSVGLAGANEQFF.

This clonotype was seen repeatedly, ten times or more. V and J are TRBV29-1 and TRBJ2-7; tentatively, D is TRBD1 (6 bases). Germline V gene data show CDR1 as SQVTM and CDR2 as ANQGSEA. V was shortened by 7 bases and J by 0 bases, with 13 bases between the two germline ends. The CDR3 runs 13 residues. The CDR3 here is CSGTQGISYEQYF. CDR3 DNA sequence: TGCAGCGGAACACAGGGCATCTCCTACGAGCAGTACTTC.

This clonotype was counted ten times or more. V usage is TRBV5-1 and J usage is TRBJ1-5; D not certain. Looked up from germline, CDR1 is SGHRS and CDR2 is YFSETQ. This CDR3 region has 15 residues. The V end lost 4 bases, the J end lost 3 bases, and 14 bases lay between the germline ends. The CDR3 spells CASSPVWGINQPQHF. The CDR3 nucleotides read TGCGCCAGCAGCCCTGTCTGGGGTATCAATCAGCCCCAGCATTTT.

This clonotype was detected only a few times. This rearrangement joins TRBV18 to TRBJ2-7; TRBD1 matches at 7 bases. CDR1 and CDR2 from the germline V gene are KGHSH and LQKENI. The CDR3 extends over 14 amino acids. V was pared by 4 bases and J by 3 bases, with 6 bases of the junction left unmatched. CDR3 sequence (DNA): TGTGCCAGCTCACGGTCCGGGACAGACTACGAGCAGTACTTC. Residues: CASSRSGTDYEQYF. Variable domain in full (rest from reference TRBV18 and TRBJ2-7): NAGVMQNPRHLVRRRGQEARLRCSPMKGHSHVYWYRQLPEEGLKFMVYLQKENIIDESGMPKERFSAEFPKEGPSILRIQQVVRGDSAAYFCASSRSGTDYEQYFGPGTRLTVT.

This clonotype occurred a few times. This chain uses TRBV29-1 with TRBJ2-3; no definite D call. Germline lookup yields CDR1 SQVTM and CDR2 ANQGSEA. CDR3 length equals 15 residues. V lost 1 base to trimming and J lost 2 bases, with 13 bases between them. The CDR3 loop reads CSVEGPGSATDTQYF. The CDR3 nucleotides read TGCAGCGTTGAAGGACCCGGCTCCGCCACAGATACGCAGTATTTT.

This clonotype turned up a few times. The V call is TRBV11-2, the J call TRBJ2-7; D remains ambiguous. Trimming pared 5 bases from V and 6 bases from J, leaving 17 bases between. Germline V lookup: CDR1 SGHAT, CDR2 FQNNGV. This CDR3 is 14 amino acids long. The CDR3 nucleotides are TGTGCCAGCAGCCCTACTGTAGCTGCGCGCGAGCAGTACTTC. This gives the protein CASSPTVAAREQYF.

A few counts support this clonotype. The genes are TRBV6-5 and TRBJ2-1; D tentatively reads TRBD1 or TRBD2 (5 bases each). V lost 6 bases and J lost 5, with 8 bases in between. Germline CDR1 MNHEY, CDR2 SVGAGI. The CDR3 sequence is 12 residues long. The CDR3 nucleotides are TGTGCCAGCAGACGGGACGACAATGAGCAGTTCTTC. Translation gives CASRRDDNEQFF.

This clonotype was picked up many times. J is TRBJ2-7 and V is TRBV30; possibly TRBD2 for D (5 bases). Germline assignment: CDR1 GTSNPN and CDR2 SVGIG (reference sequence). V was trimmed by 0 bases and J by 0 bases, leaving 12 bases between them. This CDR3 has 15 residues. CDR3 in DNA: TGTGCCTGGAGTGTAAGAGGGTCCAACTCCTACGAGCAGTACTTC. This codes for CAWSVRGSNSYEQYF. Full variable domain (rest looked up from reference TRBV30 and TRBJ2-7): SQTIHQWPATLVQPVGSPLSLECTVEGTSNPNLYWYRQAAGRGLQLLFYSVGIGQISSEVPQNLSASRPQDRQFILSSKKLLLSDSGFYLCAWSVRGSNSYEQYFGPGTRLTVT.

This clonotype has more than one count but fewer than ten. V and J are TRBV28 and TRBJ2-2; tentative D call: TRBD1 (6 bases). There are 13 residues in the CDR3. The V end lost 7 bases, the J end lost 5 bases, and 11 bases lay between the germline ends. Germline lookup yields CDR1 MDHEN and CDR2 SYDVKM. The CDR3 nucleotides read TGTGCCAGCACCGGGACACCTACCGGGGAGCTGTTTTTT. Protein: CASTGTPTGELFF.

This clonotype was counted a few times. CDR3 residues: CASSSAGTSMDTQYF. In DNA, the CDR3 is TGTGCCAGCAGCTCGGCCGGGACTAGCATGGATACGCAGTATTTT. The J gene is TRBJ2-3, the V gene TRBV12-3 or TRBV12-4; 9 positions agree with TRBD2. V lost 6 bases to trimming and J lost 6 bases; unmatched junction nucleotides: 10. The CDR3 length is 15 residues.

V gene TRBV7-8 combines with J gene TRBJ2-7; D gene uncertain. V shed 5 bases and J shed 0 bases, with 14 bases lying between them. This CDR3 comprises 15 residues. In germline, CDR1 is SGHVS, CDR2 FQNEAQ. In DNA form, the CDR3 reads TGTGCCAGCAGCCCGCGAGGAAGGAGCTCCTACGAGCAGTACTTC. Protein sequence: CASSPRGRSSYEQYF.

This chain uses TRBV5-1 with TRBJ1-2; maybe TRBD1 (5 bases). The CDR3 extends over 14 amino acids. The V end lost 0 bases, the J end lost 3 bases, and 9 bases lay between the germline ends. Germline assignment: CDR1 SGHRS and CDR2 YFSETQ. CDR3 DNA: TGCGCCAGCAGCTTGGCCTTGGGGGACTATGGCTACACCTTC. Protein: CASSLALGDYGYTF.

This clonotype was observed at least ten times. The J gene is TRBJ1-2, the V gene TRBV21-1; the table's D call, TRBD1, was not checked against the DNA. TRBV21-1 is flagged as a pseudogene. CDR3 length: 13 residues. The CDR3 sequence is CASSKGPPGADTF. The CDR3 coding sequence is TGTGCCAGCAGCAAAGGCCCCCCAGGTGCGGACACCTTC.

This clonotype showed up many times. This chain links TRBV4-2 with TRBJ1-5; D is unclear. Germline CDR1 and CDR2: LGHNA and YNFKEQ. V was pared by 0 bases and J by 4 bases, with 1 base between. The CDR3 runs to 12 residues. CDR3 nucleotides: TGTGCCAGCAGCCAAGAGAATCAGCCCCAGCATTTT. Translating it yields CASSQENQPQHF.

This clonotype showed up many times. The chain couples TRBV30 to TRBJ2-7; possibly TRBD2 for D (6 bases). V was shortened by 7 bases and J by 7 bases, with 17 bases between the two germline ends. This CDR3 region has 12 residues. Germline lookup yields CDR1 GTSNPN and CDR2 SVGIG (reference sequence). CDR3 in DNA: TGTGCCTCCTACAACGGGGGAAGGGAGCAGTACTTC. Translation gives CASYNGGREQYF.

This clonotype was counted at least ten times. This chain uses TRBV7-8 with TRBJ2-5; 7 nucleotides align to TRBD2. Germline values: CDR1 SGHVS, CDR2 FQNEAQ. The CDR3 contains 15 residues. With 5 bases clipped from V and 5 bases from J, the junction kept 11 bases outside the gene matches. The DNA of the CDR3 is TGTGCCAGCAGCAAGCCGACGGGAGGAGTGGAGACCCAGTACTTC. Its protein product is CASSKPTGGVETQYF. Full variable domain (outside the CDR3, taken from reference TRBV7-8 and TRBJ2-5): GAGVSQSPRYKVAKRGQDVALRCDPISGHVSLFWYQQALGQGPEFLTYFQNEAQLDKSGLPSDRFFAERPEGSVSTLKIQRTQQEDSAVYLCASSKPTGGVETQYFGPGTRLLVL.

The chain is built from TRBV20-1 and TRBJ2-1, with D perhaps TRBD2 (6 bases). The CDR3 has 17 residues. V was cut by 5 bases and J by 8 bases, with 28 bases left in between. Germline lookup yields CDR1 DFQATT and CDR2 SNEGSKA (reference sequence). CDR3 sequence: CSARIIAVNVSGYEQFF. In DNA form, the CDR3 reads TGCAGTGCTCGTATTATAGCGGTAAACGTTTCGGGGTATGAGCAGTTCTTC.

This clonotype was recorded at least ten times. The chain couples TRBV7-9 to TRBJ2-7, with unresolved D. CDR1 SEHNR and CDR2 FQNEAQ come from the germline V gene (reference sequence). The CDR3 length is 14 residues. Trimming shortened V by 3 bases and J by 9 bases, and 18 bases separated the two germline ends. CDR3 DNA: TGTGCCAGCAGCTTCCGATTGGGGTTGCCAGTGCAGTACTTC. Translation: CASSFRLGLPVQYF.

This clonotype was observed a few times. CDR3 loop: CASSEDRGFNYGYTF. For the CDR3, the DNA is TGCGCCAGCAGCGAGGACAGGGGGTTTAACTATGGCTACACCTTC. The chain employs TRBV5-1 and TRBJ1-2; the match to TRBD1 covers 10 bases. Per the germline V gene, CDR1 is SGHRS and CDR2 is YFSETQ. The CDR3 sequence is 15 residues long. V lost 4 bases and J lost 1; bases outside the gene matches: 4.

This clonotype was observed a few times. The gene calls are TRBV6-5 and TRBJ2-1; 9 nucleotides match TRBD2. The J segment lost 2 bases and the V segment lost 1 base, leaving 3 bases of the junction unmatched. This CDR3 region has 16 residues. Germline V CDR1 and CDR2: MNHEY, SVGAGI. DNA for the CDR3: TGTGCCAGCAGTTACTTCGGCGGGGGGGCCTACAATGAGCAGTTCTTC. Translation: CASSYFGGGAYNEQFF.

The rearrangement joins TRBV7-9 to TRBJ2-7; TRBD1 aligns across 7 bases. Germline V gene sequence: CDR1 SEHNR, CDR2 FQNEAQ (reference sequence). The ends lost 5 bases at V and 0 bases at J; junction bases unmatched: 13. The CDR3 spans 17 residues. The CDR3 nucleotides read TGTGCCAGCAGCCCGCGCCAGGACAGGACAAGCTCCTACGAGCAGTACTTC. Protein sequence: CASSPRQDRTSSYEQYF.

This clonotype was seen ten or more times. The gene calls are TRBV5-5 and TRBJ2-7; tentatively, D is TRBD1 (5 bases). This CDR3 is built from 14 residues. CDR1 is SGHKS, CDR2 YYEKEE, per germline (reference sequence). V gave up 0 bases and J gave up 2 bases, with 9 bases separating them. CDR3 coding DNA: TGTGCCAGCAGCTTGGTGGGGCTTCCCTACGAGCAGTACTTC. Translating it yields CASSLVGLPYEQYF.

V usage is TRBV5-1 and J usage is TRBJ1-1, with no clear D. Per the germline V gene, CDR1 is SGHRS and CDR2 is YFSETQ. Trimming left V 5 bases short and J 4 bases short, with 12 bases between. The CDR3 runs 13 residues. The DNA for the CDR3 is TGCGCCAGCAGATATGATTCGGGCACTGAAGCTTTCTTT. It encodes CASRYDSGTEAFF.